This T cell receptor (beta chain) was sequenced for a study of OX40 agonist ivuxolimab in advanced cancers. Study conclusions and caveats: Both blood CD4+ and CD8+ T cells showed clonal growth by week 6 at 0.1 to 3.0 mg/kg. Expanded clones belonging to CD8+ T cells outnumbered, on average, those of CD4+.

Enrollment shut out patients with autoimmune disease history or systemic immunosuppression. Only in-frame clones appear in the TCRdb table, and some are missing; sequencing was by immunoSEQ multiplex PCR. The table lists 60,000 to 75,000 clones, roughly 93% of them singletons. About this clone itself: The antigen is undetermined.

The J segment lost 4 bases and the V segment lost 3 bases, leaving 4 bases of the junction unmatched. The CDR3 covers 14 residues. Germline lookup yields CDR1 GTSNPN and CDR2 SVGIG (reference sequence). The rearrangement links TRBV30 to TRBJ2-2; 8 positions match TRBD1. This TCR came from an adult with an advanced solid tumor such as melanoma, head and neck, liver or kidney cancer. The input for sequencing was CD4+ or CD8+ T cells sorted from blood, taken in a trial of the OX40 agonist ivuxolimab. CDR3 nucleotides: TGTGCCTGGAGGATCGACAGGGGCACCGGGGAGCTGTTTTTT. Its translation is CAWRIDRGTGELFF.